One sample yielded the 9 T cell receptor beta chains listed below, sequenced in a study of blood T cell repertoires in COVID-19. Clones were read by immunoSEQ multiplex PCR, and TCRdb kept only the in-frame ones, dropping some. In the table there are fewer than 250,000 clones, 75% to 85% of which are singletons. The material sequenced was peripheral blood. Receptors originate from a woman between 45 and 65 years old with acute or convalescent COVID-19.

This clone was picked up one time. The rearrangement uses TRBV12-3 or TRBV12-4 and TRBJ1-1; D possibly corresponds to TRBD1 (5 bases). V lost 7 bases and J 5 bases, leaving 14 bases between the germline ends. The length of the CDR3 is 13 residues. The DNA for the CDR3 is TGTGCCAGCATTGGGGGGGAAGGAACTGAAGCTTTCTTT. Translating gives CASIGGEGTEAFF.

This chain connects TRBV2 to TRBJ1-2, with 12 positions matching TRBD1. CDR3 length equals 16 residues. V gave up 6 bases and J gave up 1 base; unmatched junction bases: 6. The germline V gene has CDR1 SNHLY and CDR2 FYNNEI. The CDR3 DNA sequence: TGTGCCAGCAGAGCGGGGACAGGGGGCCTTAACTATGGCTACACCTTC. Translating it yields CASRAGTGGLNYGYTF.

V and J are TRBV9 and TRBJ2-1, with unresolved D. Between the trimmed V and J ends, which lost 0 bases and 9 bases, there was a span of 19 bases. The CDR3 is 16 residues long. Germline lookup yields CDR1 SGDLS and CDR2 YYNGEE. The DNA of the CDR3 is TGTGCCAGCAGCGTAGTCGGGTTCACAACAACAATTGAGCAGTTCTTC. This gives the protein CASSVVGFTTTIEQFF.

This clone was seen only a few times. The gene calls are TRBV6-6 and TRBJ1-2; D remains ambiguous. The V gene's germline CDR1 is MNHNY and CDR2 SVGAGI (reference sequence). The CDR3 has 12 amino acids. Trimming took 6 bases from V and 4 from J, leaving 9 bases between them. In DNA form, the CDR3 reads TGTGCCAGCAGCGACAATTCCTATGGCTACACCTTC. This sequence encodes CASSDNSYGYTF.

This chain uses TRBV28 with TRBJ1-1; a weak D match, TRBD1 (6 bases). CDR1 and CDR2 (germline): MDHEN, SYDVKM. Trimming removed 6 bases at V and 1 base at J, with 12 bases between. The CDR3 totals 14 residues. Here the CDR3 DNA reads TGTGCCAGCAGCTCTGACAGGACGAACACTGAAGCTTTCTTT. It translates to CASSSDRTNTEAFF.

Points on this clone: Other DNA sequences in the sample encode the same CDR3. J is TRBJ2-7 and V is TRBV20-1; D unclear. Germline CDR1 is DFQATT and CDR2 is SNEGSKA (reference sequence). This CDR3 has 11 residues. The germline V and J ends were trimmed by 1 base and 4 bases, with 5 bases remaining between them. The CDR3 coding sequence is TGCAGTGCTAGAGGCCAGTACGAGCAGTACTTC. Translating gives CSARGQYEQYF.

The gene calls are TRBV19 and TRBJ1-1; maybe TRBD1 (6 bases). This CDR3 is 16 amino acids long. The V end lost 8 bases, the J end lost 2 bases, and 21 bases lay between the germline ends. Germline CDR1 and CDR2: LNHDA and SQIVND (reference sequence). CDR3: CASAIKPGHKNTEAFF. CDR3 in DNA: TGTGCCAGTGCGATCAAGCCGGGACACAAAAACACTGAAGCTTTCTTT.

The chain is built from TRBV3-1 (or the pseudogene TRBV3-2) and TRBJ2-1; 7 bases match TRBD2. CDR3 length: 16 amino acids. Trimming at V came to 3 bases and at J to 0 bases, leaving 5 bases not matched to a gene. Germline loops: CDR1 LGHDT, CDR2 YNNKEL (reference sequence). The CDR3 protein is CASSQRRGSSYNEQFF. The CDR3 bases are TGTGCCAGCAGCCAGCGGCGGGGGAGCTCCTACAATGAGCAGTTCTTC.

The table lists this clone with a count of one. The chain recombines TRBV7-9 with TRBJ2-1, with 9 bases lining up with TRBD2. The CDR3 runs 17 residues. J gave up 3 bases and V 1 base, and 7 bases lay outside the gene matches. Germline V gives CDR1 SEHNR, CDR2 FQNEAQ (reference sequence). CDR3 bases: TGTGCCAGCAGCTTAGAAGCGGGGGGCCAAGGCTACAATGAGCAGTTCTTC. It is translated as CASSLEAGGQGYNEQFF.